A selection of T cell receptor beta chains follows, all from one sample in a study of blood T cell repertoires in COVID-19. Clones were sequenced by immunoSEQ multiplex PCR, and TCRdb holds only the in-frame ones, with some missing. The table lists some 66,000 clones, 70% to 85% of them singletons, with about 6.2% in the top ten. Input material: peripheral blood. The receptors stem from a man between 60 and 75 years old with acute or convalescent COVID-19. The CDR3 runs from the conserved cysteine through the conserved F or W.

>TRBJ1-2|TRBV5-4
CASSLVVRTGYYGYTF
>TRBJ1-4|TRBV6-6
CASSTGQEKLFF
>TRBJ2-7|TRBV3-1/TRBV3-2
CASSQGGPEQYF
>TRBJ1-1|TRBV5-8
CASRPDRGVPAFF
>TRBJ2-7|TRBV15
CATSTHDRLAGAYEQYF
>TRBJ1-5|TRBV30
CAWSEQGNQPQHF
>TRBJ1-1|TRBV3-1/TRBV3-2
CASSQGNYGQETFF
>TRBJ1-6|TRBV19
CASQIDRVSPLHF
>TRBJ2-7|TRBV5-1
CASSLGTGGSYEQYF
>TRBJ1-1|TRBV18
CASSPNGGVGTEAFF
>TRBJ2-1|TRBV6-2/TRBV6-3
CASSYAGGYNEQFF
>TRBJ2-4|TRBV19
CASSIIWGRGDLAKNIQYF
>TRBJ2-2|TRBV18
CASSPETLGLATGELFF
>TRBJ1-1|TRBV30
CAWSVMTGGTEAFF
>TRBJ2-2|TRBV3-1/TRBV3-2
CASSPQGAGELFF
>TRBJ1-6|TRBV7-2
CASSSMTSTNSPLHF
>TRBJ1-2|TRBV15
CATSRDAGIGYGYTF
>TRBJ1-5|TRBV4-3
CASSQGSGSNQPQHF
>TRBJ1-1|TRBV4-3
CASSQGAGADTEAFF
>TRBJ2-2|TRBV18
CASSPPAQVTGELFF
>TRBJ2-3|TRBV5-4
CASSSQGGGDTQYF
>TRBJ1-1|TRBV3-1/TRBV3-2
CASSETGGTEAFF
>TRBJ1-4|TRBV9
CASSVAAGFNEKLFF
>TRBJ2-5|TRBV29-1
CSGYRRETQYF
>TRBJ1-2|TRBV2
CASSEESYGYTF
>TRBJ1-4|TRBV3-1/TRBV3-2
CASSPLVGTGGAGEKLFF